The 9 T cell receptor beta chains given below trace back to one sample, sequenced in a study of blood T cell repertoires in COVID-19. Clones were read by immunoSEQ multiplex PCR, and TCRdb kept only the in-frame ones, dropping some. The sample gives 250,000 to 350,000 clones, roughly 83% of which show up once; roughly 1.5% is in the top ten. Sequencing used peripheral blood. The source of these receptors is a human donor with COVID-19, enrolled during active disease. The donor label of this sample is uncertain.

The J gene is TRBJ1-2, the V gene TRBV28; D unresolved. This CDR3 region has 18 residues. Germline V lookup: CDR1 MDHEN, CDR2 SYDVKM. Trimming took 3 bases from V and 7 from J, leaving 27 bases between them. The CDR3 region is CASSLGGQAGTVSGGYTF. The CDR3 bases are TGTGCCAGCAGTTTGGGCGGGCAGGCGGGAACAGTGTCGGGTGGCTACACCTTC.

V gene TRBV19 combines with J gene TRBJ1-4; D perhaps matches TRBD1 (6 bases). Trimming removed 7 bases at V and 6 bases at J, with 12 bases between. Germline loops: CDR1 LNHDA, CDR2 SQIVND (reference sequence). There are 13 residues in the CDR3. The CDR3 coding sequence is TGTGCCAGTAAAGGCAGGGGTGATGAAAAACTGTTTTTT. Translating gives CASKGRGDEKLFF.

The chain combines TRBV6-5 with TRBJ1-3; D is undetermined. Trimming shortened V by 9 bases and J by 0 bases, and 12 bases separated the two germline ends. CDR3 length equals 14 residues. The germline CDR1 and CDR2 sequences are MNHEY and SVGAGI. Here the CDR3 DNA reads TGTGCCAGTCTACCGGGGTACTCTGGAAACACCATATATTTT. This translates into CASLPGYSGNTIYF.

The chain is built from TRBV6-6 and TRBJ1-4; D might be TRBD1 (6 bases). CDR3 length equals 14 residues. V lost 7 bases and J 5 bases, leaving 14 bases between the germline ends. Germline loops: CDR1 MNHNY, CDR2 SVGAGI (reference sequence). The CDR3 DNA is TGTGCCAGCACCCGAACAGGGCCGAATGAAAAACTGTTTTTT. It translates to CASTRTGPNEKLFF.

This clone was counted only a few times. This rearrangement joins TRBV5-4 to TRBJ1-4; D is unresolved. This CDR3 is built from 15 residues. The V gene's germline CDR1 is SGHNT and CDR2 YYREEE (reference sequence). Trimming removed 0 bases at V and 0 bases at J, with 6 bases between. CDR3 coding DNA: TGTGCCAGCAGCTTGGACGGTGCAACTAATGAAAAACTGTTTTTT. Amino acids: CASSLDGATNEKLFF.

A few counts support this clone. The V call is TRBV6-5, the J call TRBJ1-4; 8 nucleotides agree with TRBD1. Germline V CDR1 and CDR2: MNHEY, SVGAGI. The CDR3 loop spans 14 amino acids. J lost 7 bases, V lost 10 bases, and 11 bases had no gene match. The CDR3 region has the DNA TGTGCCACCCGACAGGGGCCCTTAGGTGAAAAACTGTTTTTT. Residues: CATRQGPLGEKLFF.

The J gene is TRBJ1-2, the V gene TRBV28, with 7 bases identical to TRBD1. Germline CDR1 reads MDHEN; CDR2 reads SYDVKM. The CDR3 contains 15 residues. The J segment lost 4 bases and the V segment lost 8 bases, leaving 13 bases of the junction unmatched. CDR3 DNA: TGTGCCAGCCGTCCGAGAGCCGGGACAGTCTATGGCTACACCTTC. Its protein is CASRPRAGTVYGYTF.

The rearrangement joins TRBV7-2 to TRBJ2-1; no definite D call. Per the germline V gene, CDR1 is SGHTA and CDR2 is FQGNSA. Trimming cost V 4 bases and J 3 bases, with 10 bases left between them. The CDR3 loop spans 14 amino acids. In nucleotides, the CDR3 is TGTGCCAGCAGCTCTTTAGCTAGCTACAATGAGCAGTTCTTC. The encoded protein is CASSSLASYNEQFF.

CDR3 DNA: TGCGCCAGCAGCTTGGCCCAGGGCTATGGCTACACCTTC. Translation: CASSLAQGYGYTF. V gene TRBV5-1 combines with J gene TRBJ1-2; tentative D call: TRBD1 (5 bases). The V and J ends lost 0 bases and 4 bases respectively, with 7 bases between them. The CDR3 totals 13 residues. CDR1 is SGHRS, CDR2 YFSETQ, per germline.